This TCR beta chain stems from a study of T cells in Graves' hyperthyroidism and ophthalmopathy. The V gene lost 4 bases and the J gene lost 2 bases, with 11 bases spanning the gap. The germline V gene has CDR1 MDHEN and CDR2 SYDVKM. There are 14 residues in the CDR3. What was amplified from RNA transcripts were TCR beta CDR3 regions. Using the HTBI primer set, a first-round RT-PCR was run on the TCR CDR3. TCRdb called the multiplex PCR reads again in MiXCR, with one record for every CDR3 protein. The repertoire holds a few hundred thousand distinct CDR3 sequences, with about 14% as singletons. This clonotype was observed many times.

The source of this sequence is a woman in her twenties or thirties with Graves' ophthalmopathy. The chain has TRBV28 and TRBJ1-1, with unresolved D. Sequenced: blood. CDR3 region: CASSSLLDNTEAFF. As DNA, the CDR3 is TGTGCCAGCAGTTCCCTTTTAGATAACACTGAAGCTTTCTTT.